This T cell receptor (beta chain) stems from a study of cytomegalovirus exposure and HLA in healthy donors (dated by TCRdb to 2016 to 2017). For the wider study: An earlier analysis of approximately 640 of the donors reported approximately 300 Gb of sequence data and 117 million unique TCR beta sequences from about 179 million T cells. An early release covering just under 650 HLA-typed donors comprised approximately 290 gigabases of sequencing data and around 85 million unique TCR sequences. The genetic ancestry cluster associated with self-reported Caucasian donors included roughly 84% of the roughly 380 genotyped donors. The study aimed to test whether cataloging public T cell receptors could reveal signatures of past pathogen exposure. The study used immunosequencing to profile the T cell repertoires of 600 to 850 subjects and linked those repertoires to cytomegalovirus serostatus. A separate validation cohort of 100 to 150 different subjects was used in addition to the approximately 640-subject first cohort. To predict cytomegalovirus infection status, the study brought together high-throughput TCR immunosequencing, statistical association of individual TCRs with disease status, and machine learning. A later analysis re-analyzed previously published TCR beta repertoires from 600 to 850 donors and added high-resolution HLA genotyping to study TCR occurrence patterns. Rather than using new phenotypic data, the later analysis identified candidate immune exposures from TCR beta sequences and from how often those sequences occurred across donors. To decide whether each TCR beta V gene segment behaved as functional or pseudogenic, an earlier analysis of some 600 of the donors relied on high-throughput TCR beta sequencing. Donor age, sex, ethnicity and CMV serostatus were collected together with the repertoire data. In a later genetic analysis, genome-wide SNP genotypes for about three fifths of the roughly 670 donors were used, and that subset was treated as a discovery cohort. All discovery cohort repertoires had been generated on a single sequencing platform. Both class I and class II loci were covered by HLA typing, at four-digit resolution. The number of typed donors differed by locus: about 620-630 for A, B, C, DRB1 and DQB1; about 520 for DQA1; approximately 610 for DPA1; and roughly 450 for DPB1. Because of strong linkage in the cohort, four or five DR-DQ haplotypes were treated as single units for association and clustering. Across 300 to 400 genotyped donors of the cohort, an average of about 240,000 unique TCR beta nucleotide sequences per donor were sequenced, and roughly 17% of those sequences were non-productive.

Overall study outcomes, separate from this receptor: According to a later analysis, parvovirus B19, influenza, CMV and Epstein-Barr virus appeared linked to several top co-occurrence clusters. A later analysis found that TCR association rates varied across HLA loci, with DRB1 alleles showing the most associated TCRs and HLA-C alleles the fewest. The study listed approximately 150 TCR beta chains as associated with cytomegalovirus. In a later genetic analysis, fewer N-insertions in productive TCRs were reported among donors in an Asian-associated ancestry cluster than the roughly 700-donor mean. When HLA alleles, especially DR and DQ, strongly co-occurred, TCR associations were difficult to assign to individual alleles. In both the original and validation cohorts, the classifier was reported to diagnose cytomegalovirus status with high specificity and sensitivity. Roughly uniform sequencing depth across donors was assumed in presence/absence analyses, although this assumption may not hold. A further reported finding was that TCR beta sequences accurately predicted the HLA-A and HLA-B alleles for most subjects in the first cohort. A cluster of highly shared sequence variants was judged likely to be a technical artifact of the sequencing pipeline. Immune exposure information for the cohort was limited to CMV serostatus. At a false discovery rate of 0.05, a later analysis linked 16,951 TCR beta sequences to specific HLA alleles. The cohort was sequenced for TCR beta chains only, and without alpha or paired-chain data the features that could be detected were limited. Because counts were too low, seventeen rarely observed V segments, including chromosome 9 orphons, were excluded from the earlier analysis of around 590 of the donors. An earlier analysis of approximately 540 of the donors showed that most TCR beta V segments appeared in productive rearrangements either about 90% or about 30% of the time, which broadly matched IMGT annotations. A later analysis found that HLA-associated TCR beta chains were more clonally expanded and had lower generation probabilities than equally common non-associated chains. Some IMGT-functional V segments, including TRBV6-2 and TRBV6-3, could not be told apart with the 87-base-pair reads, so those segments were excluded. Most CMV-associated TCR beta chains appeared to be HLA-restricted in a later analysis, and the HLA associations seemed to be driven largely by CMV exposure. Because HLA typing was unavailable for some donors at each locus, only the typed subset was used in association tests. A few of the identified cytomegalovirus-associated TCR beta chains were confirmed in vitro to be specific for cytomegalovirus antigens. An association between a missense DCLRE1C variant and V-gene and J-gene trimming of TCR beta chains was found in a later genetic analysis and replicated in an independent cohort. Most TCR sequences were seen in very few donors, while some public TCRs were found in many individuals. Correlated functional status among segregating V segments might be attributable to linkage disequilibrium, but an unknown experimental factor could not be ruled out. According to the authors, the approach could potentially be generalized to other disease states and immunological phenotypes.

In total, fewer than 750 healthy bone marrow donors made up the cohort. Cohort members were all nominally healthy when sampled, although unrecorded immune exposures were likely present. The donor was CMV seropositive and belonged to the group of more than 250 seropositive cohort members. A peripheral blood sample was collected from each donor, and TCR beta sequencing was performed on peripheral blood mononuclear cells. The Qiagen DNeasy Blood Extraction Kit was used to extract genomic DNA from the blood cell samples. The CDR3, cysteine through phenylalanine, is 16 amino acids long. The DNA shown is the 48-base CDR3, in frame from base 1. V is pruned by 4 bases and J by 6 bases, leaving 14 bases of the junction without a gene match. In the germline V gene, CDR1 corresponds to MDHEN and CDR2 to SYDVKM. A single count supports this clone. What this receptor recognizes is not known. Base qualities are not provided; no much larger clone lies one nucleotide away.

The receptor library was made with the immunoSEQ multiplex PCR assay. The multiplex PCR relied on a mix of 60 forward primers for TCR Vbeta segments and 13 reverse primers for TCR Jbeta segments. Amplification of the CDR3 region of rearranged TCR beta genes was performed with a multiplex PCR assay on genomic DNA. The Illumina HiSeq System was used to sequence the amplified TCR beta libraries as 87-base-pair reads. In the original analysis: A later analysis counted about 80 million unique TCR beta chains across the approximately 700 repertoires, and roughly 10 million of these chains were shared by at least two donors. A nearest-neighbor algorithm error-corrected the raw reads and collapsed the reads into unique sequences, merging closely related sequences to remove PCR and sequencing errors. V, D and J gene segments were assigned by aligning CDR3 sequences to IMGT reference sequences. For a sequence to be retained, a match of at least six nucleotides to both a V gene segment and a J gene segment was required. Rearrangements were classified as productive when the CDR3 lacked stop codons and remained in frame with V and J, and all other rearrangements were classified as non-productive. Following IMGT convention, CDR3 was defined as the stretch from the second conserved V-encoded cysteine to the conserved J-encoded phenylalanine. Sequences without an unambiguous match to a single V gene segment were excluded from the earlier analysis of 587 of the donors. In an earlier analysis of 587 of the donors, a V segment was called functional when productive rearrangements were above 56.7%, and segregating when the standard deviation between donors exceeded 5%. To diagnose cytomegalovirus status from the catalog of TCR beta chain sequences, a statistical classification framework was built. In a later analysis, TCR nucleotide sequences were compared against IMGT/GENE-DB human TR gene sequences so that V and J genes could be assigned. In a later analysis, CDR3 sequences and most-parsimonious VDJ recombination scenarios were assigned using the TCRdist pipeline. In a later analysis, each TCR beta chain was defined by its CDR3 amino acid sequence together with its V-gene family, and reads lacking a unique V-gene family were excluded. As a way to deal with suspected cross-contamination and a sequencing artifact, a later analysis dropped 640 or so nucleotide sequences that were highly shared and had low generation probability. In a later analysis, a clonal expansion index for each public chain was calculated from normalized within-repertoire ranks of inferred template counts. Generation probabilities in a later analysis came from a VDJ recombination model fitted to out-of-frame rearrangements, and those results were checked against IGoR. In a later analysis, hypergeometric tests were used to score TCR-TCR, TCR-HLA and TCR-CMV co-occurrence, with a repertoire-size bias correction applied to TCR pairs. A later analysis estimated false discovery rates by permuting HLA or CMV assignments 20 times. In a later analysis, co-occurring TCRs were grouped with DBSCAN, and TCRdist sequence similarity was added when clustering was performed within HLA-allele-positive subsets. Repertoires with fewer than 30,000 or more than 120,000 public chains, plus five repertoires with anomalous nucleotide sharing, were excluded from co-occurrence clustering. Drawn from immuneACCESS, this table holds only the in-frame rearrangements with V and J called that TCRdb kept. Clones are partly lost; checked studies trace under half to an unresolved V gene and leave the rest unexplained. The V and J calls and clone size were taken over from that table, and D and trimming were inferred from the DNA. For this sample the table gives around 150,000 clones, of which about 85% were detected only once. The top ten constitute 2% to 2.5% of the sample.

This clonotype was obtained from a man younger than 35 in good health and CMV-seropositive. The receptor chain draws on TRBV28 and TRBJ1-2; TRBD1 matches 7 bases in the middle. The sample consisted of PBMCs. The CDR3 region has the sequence CASSSLGQDNSDGYTF. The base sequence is TGTGCCAGCAGTTCCCTAGGACAGGATAATAGCGATGGCTACACCTTC.